The rows below give T cell receptor beta chains drawn from one sample of a study of identical twins. TCRdb itself ran the 5' RACE reads through MiXCR, one entry per CDR3 protein. The sample includes 350,000 to 400,000 distinct CDR3 sequences, about 10% of them seen just once. The sample was naive T cells sorted from blood. The receptors originated from a woman aged 50 to 60 in good health. Each CDR3 is given with its conserved first and last residue. D genes are given only for firm matches. Size is stated for part of the rows, as once, few or many counts, or as a class when the clone is expanded.

V	J	D	size	DNA	CDR3
TRBV29-1	TRBJ2-4	TRBD1	.	TGCAGCGTTGAGGACAGGGGTGGCAAAAACATTCAGTACTTC	CSVEDRGGKNIQYF
TRBV5-1	TRBJ2-6	.	.	TGCGCCAGCAGCACCGGGTCTGGGGCCAACGTCCTGACTTTC	CASSTGSGANVLTF
TRBV7-8	TRBJ2-1	.	.	TGTGCCAGCAGCTTCGAACTACGAAATGAGCAGTTCTTC	CASSFELRNEQFF
TRBV9	TRBJ2-1	TRBD2	few	TGTGCCAGCAGCCCTACTAGCGGCTTTGGCAATGAGCAGTTCTTC	CASSPTSGFGNEQFF
TRBV4-1	TRBJ2-3	TRBD2	few	TGCGCCAGCAGCCCGACTAGCGGGGGCCTCACAGATACGCAGTATTTT	CASSPTSGGLTDTQYF
TRBV20-1	TRBJ2-2	TRBD2	many	TGCAGTGCTCAACTAGCGACCGGGGAGCTGTTTTTT	CSAQLATGELFF
TRBV19	TRBJ2-1	.	.	TGTGCCAGTAGTAATAAAATCCCCGGGACACCGATGTTGAGAGATGAGCAGTTCTTC	CASSNKIPGTPMLRDEQFF
TRBV5-1	TRBJ2-3	TRBD2	.	TGCGCCAGCAGCTCCACAACTAGCGGGAGGGCCCTAAGTCAGTATTTT	CASSSTTSGRALSQYF
TRBV4-1	TRBJ2-7	TRBD2	many	TGCGCCAGCAGCTTTCGACTAGCGAGCTACGAGCAGTACTTC	CASSFRLASYEQYF
TRBV12-3/TRBV12-4	TRBJ1-3	.	.	TGTGCCAGCACCCGATCACCGGGAAACACCATATATTTT	CASTRSPGNTIYF
TRBV11-3	TRBJ1-2	TRBD1	.	TGTGCCAGCAGCTTAGACCGAACGGGACAGTTATATGGCTACACCTTC	CASSLDRTGQLYGYTF
TRBV27	TRBJ1-1	.	few	TGTGCCAGCAGTTTATCGATAGGAGGGAACACTGAAGCTTTCTTT	CASSLSIGGNTEAFF
TRBV5-1	TRBJ2-1	TRBD2	many	TGCGCCAGCAGCTTGGCCCGGGAGGTCCCATTTTCGCATGAGCAGTTCTTC	CASSLAREVPFSHEQFF
TRBV28	TRBJ2-5	.	many	TGTGCCAGCAGTTTGGCGGGCCCCTTAGGAGAGACCCAGTACTTC	CASSLAGPLGETQYF
TRBV5-5	TRBJ2-3	TRBD1	few	TGTGCCAGCAGGACAGGGGGCGCGGTAGATACGCAGTATTTT	CASRTGGAVDTQYF
TRBV3-1	TRBJ1-3	.	once	TGTGCCAGCAGCAGACCTGGAGGGGGAGACTCTGGAAACACCATATATTTT	CASSRPGGGDSGNTIYF
TRBV29-1	TRBJ2-1	TRBD1	few	TGCAGCGTTGAGGCGACAGGGGGCACCTACAATGAGCAGTTCTTC	CSVEATGGTYNEQFF
TRBV27	TRBJ2-3	TRBD2	few	TGTGCCAGCAGTTTATCCGGAGGAGCGGGACTACCCCCCGATACGCAGTATTTT	CASSLSGGAGLPPDTQYF
TRBV30	TRBJ2-5	TRBD1	.	TGTGCCTGGGACAGGGTTCGAGAGACCCAGTACTTC	CAWDRVRETQYF
TRBV20-1	TRBJ1-5	.	many	TGCAGTGCTAGATATACAGGGAGCAATCAGCCCCAGCATTTT	CSARYTGSNQPQHF
TRBV5-1	TRBJ2-2	TRBD1	.	TGCGCCAGCAGCGCCGCCGACAGGGATACCGGGGAGCTGTTTTTT	CASSAADRDTGELFF
TRBV2	TRBJ2-2	.	few	TGTGCCAGCTTCGGGATTGGAGAGGAGGGGGAGCTGTTTTTT	CASFGIGEEGELFF
TRBV29-1	TRBJ2-1	.	few	TGCAGCGTTGAGACCCTAGGATTCTACAATGAGCAGTTCTTC	CSVETLGFYNEQFF
TRBV5-1	TRBJ2-5	.	few	TGCGCCAGCAGCTTGCGACTAGGAGAGTACCAAGAGACCCAGTACTTC	CASSLRLGEYQETQYF
TRBV24-1	TRBJ2-3	.	.	TGTGCCACCGAAAATGGCAGAAGGGGAACAGATACGCAGTATTTT	CATENGRRGTDTQYF
TRBV12-3/TRBV12-4	TRBJ2-1	.	few	TGTGCCAGCAGTCCACGGGAAGACCAGTTCTTC	CASSPREDQFF
TRBV28	TRBJ2-5	.	.	TGTGCCAGCAGTTTCGATCGGGGAGTAGAGACCCAGTACTTC	CASSFDRGVETQYF
TRBV10-3	TRBJ1-1	.	.	TGTGCCATCAGCCCGACCGGCGGCACTGAAGCTTTCTTT	CAISPTGGTEAFF
TRBV11-2	TRBJ1-2	.	few	TGTGCCAGCAGCTCCTTGGGGGGGGCGCGGGGCTACACCTTC	CASSSLGGARGYTF
TRBV3-1	TRBJ1-5	.	.	TGTGCCAGCAGCCAAGATGGCAGCTACCTCCAGCCCCAGCATTTT	CASSQDGSYLQPQHF
TRBV12-3/TRBV12-4	TRBJ2-7	.	many	TGTGCCAGCAGTTTATTGGGTTACGAGCAGTACTTC	CASSLLGYEQYF
TRBV14	TRBJ2-3	.	few	TGTGCCAGCAGCCAAGACACCTTATACACAGATACGCAGTATTTT	CASSQDTLYTDTQYF
TRBV20-1	TRBJ1-2	.	many	TGCAGTGCTAGGGGCCTGGGGCAGGACTATGGCTACACCTTC	CSARGLGQDYGYTF
TRBV24-1	TRBJ2-2	TRBD1	many	TGTGCCACCAGTGATTTGCGACAGGGGGCGCACGGCGGGGAGCTGTTTTTT	CATSDLRQGAHGGELFF
TRBV19	TRBJ2-7	.	.	TGTGCCAGTACCCAGGGGTACGAGCAGTACTTC	CASTQGYEQYF
TRBV15	TRBJ2-7	.	many	TGTGCCACCAGCAGAGGGGACACCCACTACGAGCAGTACTTC	CATSRGDTHYEQYF
TRBV4-1	TRBJ2-5	.	many	TGCGCCAGCAGCCAAGACGAAGGGGCGGGAGAGACCCAGTACTTC	CASSQDEGAGETQYF